This T cell receptor (beta chain) was sequenced in a study of T cell clonotyping in hematopoietic cell transplantation. Study-wide points: Few recipient clonotypes overlapped donors; over 97% were de novo at given depth.

Remarks on this clone: What it recognizes is unknown.

Profiling relied on immunoSEQ multiplex PCR, and the TCRdb table lists in-frame clones only, not all of them. The sample has 12,000 to 15,000 clones, about three fifths seen once; the top ten hold roughly 10%. V was pared by 4 bases and J by 2 bases, with 9 bases between. The CDR3 is 13 residues long. Germline V CDR1 and CDR2: MNHEY, SVGAGI. This receptor was obtained from a human donor who either received an allogeneic hematopoietic cell transplant for a myeloid malignancy or was a related donor (not recorded which). Some clones in this sample may be carry-over from other donors' samples. This chain links TRBV6-5 with TRBJ2-7; TRBD1 might be the D (6 bases). The sample taken for sequencing was PBMCs. The CDR3 region has the DNA TGTGCCAGCAGTTTCGGACAGACCTACGAGCAGTACTTC. It is translated as CASSFGQTYEQYF.